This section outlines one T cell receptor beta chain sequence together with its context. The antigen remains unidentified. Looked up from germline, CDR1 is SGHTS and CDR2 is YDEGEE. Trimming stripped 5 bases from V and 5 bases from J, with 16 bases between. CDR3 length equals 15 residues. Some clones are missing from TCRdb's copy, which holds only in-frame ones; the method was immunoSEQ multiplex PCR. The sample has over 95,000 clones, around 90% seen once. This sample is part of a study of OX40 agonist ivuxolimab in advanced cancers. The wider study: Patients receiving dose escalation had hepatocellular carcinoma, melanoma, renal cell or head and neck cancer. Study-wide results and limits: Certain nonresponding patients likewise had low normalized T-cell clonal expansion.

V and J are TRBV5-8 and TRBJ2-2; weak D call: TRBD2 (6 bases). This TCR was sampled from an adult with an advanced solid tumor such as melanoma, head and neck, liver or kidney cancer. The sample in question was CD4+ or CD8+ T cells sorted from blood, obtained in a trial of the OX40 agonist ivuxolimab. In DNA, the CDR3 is TGTGCCAGCAGTCTGGAGGGAGTTCAGACCGGGGAGCTGTTTTTT. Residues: CASSLEGVQTGELFF.